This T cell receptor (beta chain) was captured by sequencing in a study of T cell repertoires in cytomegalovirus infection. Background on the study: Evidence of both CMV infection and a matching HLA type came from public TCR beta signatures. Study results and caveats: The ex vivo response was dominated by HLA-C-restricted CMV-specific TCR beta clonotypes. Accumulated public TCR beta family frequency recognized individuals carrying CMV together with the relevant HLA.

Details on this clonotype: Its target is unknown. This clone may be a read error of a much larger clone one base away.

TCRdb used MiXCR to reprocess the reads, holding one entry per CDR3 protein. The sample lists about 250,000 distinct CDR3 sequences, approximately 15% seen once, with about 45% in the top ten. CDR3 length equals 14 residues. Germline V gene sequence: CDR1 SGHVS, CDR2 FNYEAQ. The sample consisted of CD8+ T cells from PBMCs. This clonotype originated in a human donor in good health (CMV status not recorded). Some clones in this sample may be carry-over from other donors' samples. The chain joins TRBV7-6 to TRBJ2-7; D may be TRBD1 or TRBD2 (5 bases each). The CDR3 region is CASSRRDRSYKQYF. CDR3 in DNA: TGTGCCAGCAGCAGACGGGACCGCTCCTACAAGCAGTACTTC.